A single sample is the source of the 2 T cell receptor beta chains below, sequenced in a study of shared clonotypes between healthy human individuals. Repertoires were generated with immunoSEQ multiplex PCR, while TCRdb's copy carries only in-frame clones and drops some. The sample holds approximately 2,200,000 clones; more than 85% are singletons and the top ten take over 1.5%. Only CD45RO-negative cells positively selected for CCR7 counted as naive CD8 cells, so terminally differentiated effector memory CD45RA+ cells were excluded. The sequenced material came from naive CD8+ T cells from PBMCs. These receptors originate from a man aged 18 to 29 in good health. Some clones in this sample may be carry-over from other donors' samples.

The genes are TRBV7-9 and TRBJ2-2; the match to TRBD2 covers 7 bases. In germline, CDR1 is SEHNR, CDR2 FQNEAQ (reference sequence). J lost 0 bases, V lost 3 bases, and 7 bases had no gene match. The CDR3 totals 17 residues. The CDR3 coding sequence is TGTGCCAGCAGCTTTGAATTAGCGGGTCCGAACACCGGGGAGCTGTTTTTT. It is translated as CASSFELAGPNTGELFF.

The V gene is TRBV21-1, the J gene TRBJ2-3. TRBV21-1 is listed as a pseudogene. CDR3 length: 13 amino acids. CDR3 sequence reads: CASSKVSTDTQYF. The DNA of the CDR3 is TGTGCCAGCAGCAAAGTTAGCACAGATACGCAGTATTTT.